This TCR beta chain was recovered during a study of OX40 agonist ivuxolimab in advanced cancers. Overall study: Six ivuxolimab dose levels, 0.01 to 10 mg/kg, were given intravenously every 2 weeks. Two cutaneous melanoma patients and one hepatocellular carcinoma patient, three in all, had partial responses. Study-level findings and limits: Relatively little clonal expansion, among the lowest observed, appeared in partial responders at 0.1-3.0 mg/kg.

The protocol was immunoSEQ multiplex PCR, while the TCRdb copy is restricted to in-frame clones and leaves out a portion. Here the sample spans 71,000 or so clones, approximately 90% being singletons. The germline V gene has CDR1 KGHSH and CDR2 LQKENI. The CDR3 covers 15 residues. V lost 1 base, J lost 5 bases, and 13 bases lay in between. With respect to this clone: Its antigen is as yet unknown.

The chain combines TRBV18 with TRBJ2-3, with D hard to call. The receptor was isolated from an adult with an advanced solid tumor such as melanoma, head and neck, liver or kidney cancer. The sample in question was CD4+ or CD8+ T cells sorted from blood, obtained in a trial of the OX40 agonist ivuxolimab. The CDR3 sequence is CASSPLALGRDTQYF. The CDR3 region has the DNA TGTGCCAGCTCACCACTTGCGCTAGGGCGAGATACGCAGTATTTT. Supplemented by reference TRBV18 and TRBJ2-3, the full variable domain reads NAGVMQNPRHLVRRRGQEARLRCSPMKGHSHVYWYRQLPEEGLKFMVYLQKENIIDESGMPKERFSAEFPKEGPSILRIQQVVRGDSAAYFCASSPLALGRDTQYFGPGTRLTVL.